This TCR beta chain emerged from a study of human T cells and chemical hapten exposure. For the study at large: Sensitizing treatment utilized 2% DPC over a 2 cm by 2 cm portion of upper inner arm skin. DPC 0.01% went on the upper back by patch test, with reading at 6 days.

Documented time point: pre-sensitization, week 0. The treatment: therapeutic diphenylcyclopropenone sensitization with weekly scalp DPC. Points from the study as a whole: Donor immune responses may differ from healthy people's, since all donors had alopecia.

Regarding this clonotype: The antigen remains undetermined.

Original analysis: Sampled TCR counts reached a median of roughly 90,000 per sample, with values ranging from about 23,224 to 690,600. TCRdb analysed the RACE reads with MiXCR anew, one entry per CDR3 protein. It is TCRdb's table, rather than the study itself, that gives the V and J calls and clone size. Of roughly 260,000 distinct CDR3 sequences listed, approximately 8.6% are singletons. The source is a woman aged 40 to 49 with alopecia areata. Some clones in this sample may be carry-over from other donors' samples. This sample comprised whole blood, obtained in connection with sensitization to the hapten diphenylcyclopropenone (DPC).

The CDR3 DNA follows: TGCAGCGTTGCCAAGGGGATGGATGAGCAGTTCTTC. Translated, it gives CSVAKGMDEQFF. The genes are TRBV29-1 and TRBJ2-1; possible D gene TRBD1, 5 bases. Germline CDR1 SQVTM, CDR2 ANQGSEA. This CDR3 is 12 amino acids long. V was shortened by 4 bases and J by 8 bases, with 12 bases between the two germline ends.